The clone carrying this T cell receptor (beta chain) was seen just once. Its antigen is as yet unknown. V lost 3 bases to trimming and J lost 8 bases; unmatched junction nucleotides: 11. From germline, CDR1 is MDHEN and CDR2 SYDVKM. CDR3 length: 15 residues. The library protocol tagged individual cDNA molecules with unique molecular identifiers. Via MiXCR, TCRdb re-called the 5' RACE reads, giving one row per CDR3 protein. The sample includes roughly 55,000 distinct CDR3 sequences, around 10% seen only once; the top ten take around 9.6%. This entry comes from a study of early T cells in non-severe SARS-CoV-2 infection. About the study: Sequencing of bulk RNA from unsorted whole blood was done, without chain pairing. Overall study results and limits: The study's VDJdb matching favored anti-spike CD8 responses and missed private and CD4 specificities.

This sequence originates from an adult who was a healthcare worker with PCR-confirmed SARS-CoV-2 infection or an uninfected control (not recorded which). The V gene is TRBV28, the J gene TRBJ1-2; 8 nucleotides match TRBD1. What was sequenced was whole blood. The CDR3 bases are TGTGCCAGCAGTTTGGTCGGACAGGGTATTTGGGGCTACACCTTC. Translated, it gives CASSLVGQGIWGYTF.